Presented here are 26 T cell receptor beta chains from one specimen sequenced in a study of shared clonotypes between healthy human individuals. Some clones are missing from TCRdb's copy, which holds only in-frame ones; the method was immunoSEQ multiplex PCR. Of roughly 760,000 clones in the sample, around 67% were seen once. Sample: memory CD4+ T cells sorted from blood. As to subset: CD45RA-negative fraction. These receptors were taken from a woman aged 30 to 39 in good health.

The chain recombines TRBV12-2 with TRBJ2-7; whether TRBD2, the table's D call, matches the DNA was not checked. TRBV12-2 counts as a pseudogene. The CDR3 is made up of 18 amino acids. CDR3 loop: CASRLAFLAGVTAYEQYF. The CDR3 DNA sequence: TGTGCAAGTCGCTTAGCGTTTCTAGCGGGAGTTACAGCCTACGAGCAGTACTTC.

CDR3 amino acids: CASSSSPSGSGETQYF. CDR3 DNA sequence: TGTGCCAGCAGCTCAAGTCCTAGCGGGAGCGGAGAGACCCAGTACTTC. The V call is TRBV7-7, the J call TRBJ2-5, with 10 bases fitting TRBD2. The CDR3 length is 16 residues. V lost 4 bases, J lost 4 bases, and 9 bases stayed unmatched. CDR1 and CDR2 (germline): SSHAT, FNYEAQ (reference sequence). The full variable domain, in which reference TRBV7-7 and TRBJ2-5 provide the parts outside the CDR3, is GAGVSQSPRYKVTKRGQDVTLRCDPISSHATLYWYQQALGQGPEFLTYFNYEAQPDKSGLPSDRFSAERPEGSISTLTIQRTEQRDSAMYRCASSSSPSGSGETQYFGPGTRLLVL.

The chain links TRBV11-2 to TRBJ2-3, with D unclear. Germline CDR1 is SGHAT and CDR2 is FQNNGV. The CDR3 sequence is 12 residues long. V gave up 5 bases and J gave up 2 bases, with 5 bases separating them. The CDR3 loop reads CASSRTTDTQYF. The CDR3 DNA is TGTGCCAGCAGCAGGACCACAGATACGCAGTATTTT.

This chain joins TRBV4-2 and TRBJ2-6; D remains unclear. V shed 1 base and J shed 1 base, with 5 bases lying between them. CDR1 LGHNA and CDR2 YNFKEQ come from the germline V gene. This CDR3 spans 15 amino acids. The CDR3 protein is CASSQGESGANVLTF. The CDR3 DNA follows: TGTGCCAGCAGCCAAGGGGAATCTGGGGCCAACGTCCTGACTTTC.

V gene TRBV2 combines with J gene TRBJ2-5; 7 bases line up with TRBD1. CDR1 and CDR2 (germline): SNHLY, FYNNEI. Trimming removed 7 bases from V and 2 bases from J; junction bases left unmatched: 10. The CDR3 covers 15 residues. The CDR3 sequence is CASMVRTGPQETQYF. In DNA form, the CDR3 reads TGTGCCAGCATGGTCCGGACAGGCCCTCAAGAGACCCAGTACTTC.

The gene calls are TRBV4-1 and TRBJ2-2, with D unclear. Per germline, CDR1 MGHRA and CDR2 YSYEKL. The CDR3 contains 11 residues. V dropped 4 bases and J dropped 4 bases, with 1 base sitting between them. Here the CDR3 DNA reads TGCGCCAGCAGCCTCACCGGGGAGCTGTTTTTT. Its protein product is CASSLTGELFF.

The V and J genes are TRBV7-2 and TRBJ2-5, with 7 bases matching TRBD1. The tail of the sequence fits TRBJ2-7 better, so the J call may be wrong. Germline lookup yields CDR1 SGHTA and CDR2 FQGNSA. The CDR3 runs to 14 residues. The chain's CDR3 is CASSSRQGTYEQYF. CDR3 coding DNA: TGTGCCAGCAGCTCCAGACAGGGTACCTACGAGCAGTACTTC.

The rearrangement joins TRBV5-1 to TRBJ2-1; possible D gene TRBD2, 5 bases. CDR1 is SGHRS, CDR2 YFSETQ, per germline. The CDR3 extends over 16 amino acids. V was clipped by 0 bases and J by 7 bases, with 17 bases between them. The CDR3, as DNA: TGCGCCAGCAGCTTGGGTATAGAGGGCGGCAGGAATGAGCAGTTCTTC. Its protein is CASSLGIEGGRNEQFF.

The rearrangement uses TRBV28 and TRBJ1-2; the D gene is possibly TRBD1 (5 bases). Germline V gene sequence: CDR1 MDHEN, CDR2 SYDVKM. The CDR3 is made up of 17 amino acids. V shed 1 base and J shed 0 bases, with 15 bases lying between them. The CDR3 sequence: CASSLSRGIRANYGYTF. The CDR3 bases are TGTGCCAGCAGTTTATCTCGGGGAATCAGGGCTAACTATGGCTACACCTTC.

This chain links TRBV5-4 with TRBJ2-7, with D perhaps matching TRBD1 or TRBD2 (5 bases each). Germline CDR1 reads SGHNT; CDR2 reads YYREEE (reference sequence). Trimming cost V 4 bases and J 3 bases, with 11 bases left between them. There are 13 residues in the CDR3. CDR3 protein: CASSRGRNYEQYF. For the CDR3, the DNA is TGTGCCAGCAGCCGGGGACGGAACTACGAGCAGTACTTC.

J is TRBJ2-7 and V is TRBV15, with 7 nucleotides matching TRBD2. Germline values: CDR1 LNHNV, CDR2 YYDKDF (reference sequence). V shed 1 base, J shed 2 bases, and the junction held 5 bases outside the gene matches. The CDR3 length is 15 residues. CDR3 in DNA: TGTGCCACCAGCAGAGGACTAGCCCTGGCCTACGAGCAGTACTTC. Translation gives CATSRGLALAYEQYF.

The rearrangement uses TRBV7-8 and TRBJ1-2; 8 bases align to TRBD1. V lost 7 bases and J lost 5; bases outside the gene matches: 6. The CDR3 loop spans 13 amino acids. Germline V gene lookup returns CDR1 SGHVS and CDR2 FQNEAQ. CDR3 DNA: TGTGCCAGCACCTCGGACAGGGCTTATGGCTACACCTTC. Amino acid sequence: CASTSDRAYGYTF. The variable domain in full, with the rest retrieved from reference TRBV7-8 and TRBJ1-2, is GAGVSQSPRYKVAKRGQDVALRCDPISGHVSLFWYQQALGQGPEFLTYFQNEAQLDKSGLPSDRFFAERPEGSVSTLKIQRTQQEDSAVYLCASTSDRAYGYTFGSGTRLTVV.

A note on this clone: The missing conserved phenylalanine or tryptophan at the end of this CDR3 makes a read error likely. Because the CDR3's place on the DNA is in doubt, the DNA is left out and the CDR3 is given as listed by TCRdb. V usage is TRBV6-4 and J usage is TRBJ1-2. CDR1 and CDR2 from the germline V gene are MRHNA and SNTAGT. Both ends counted, the CDR3 spans 12 residues. The CDR3 region is CASGVVPHNSSS.

The genes are TRBV28 and TRBJ1-2; 11 bases are a match to TRBD1. The trim removed 5 bases at V and 4 bases at J, leaving 6 bases unmatched. This CDR3 comprises 15 residues. Germline loops: CDR1 MDHEN, CDR2 SYDVKM. CDR3 sequence: CASSQGQGVAYGYTF. The CDR3 DNA reads TGTGCCAGCAGTCAGGGACAGGGGGTAGCCTATGGCTACACCTTC.

The sample holds one count of this clone. The V and J genes are TRBV6-5 and TRBJ2-3; no firm D call. Germline V gives CDR1 MNHEY, CDR2 SVGAGI. The CDR3 is made up of 14 amino acids. Trimming took off 6 bases at V and 0 bases at J, with 10 bases between the two ends. CDR3 sequence: CASSSTQSTDTQYF. DNA for the CDR3: TGTGCCAGCAGCTCAACTCAAAGCACAGATACGCAGTATTTT.

This chain joins TRBV2 and TRBJ1-3; D possibly corresponds to TRBD1 (5 bases). V was cut by 6 bases and J by 1 base, with 13 bases left in between. The V gene's germline CDR1 is SNHLY and CDR2 FYNNEI. CDR3 length equals 15 residues. This CDR3 is CASSAQGGSGNTIYF. Written as DNA, the CDR3 is TGTGCCAGCAGCGCTCAGGGTGGGTCTGGAAACACCATATATTTT.

This clone was observed once. This chain connects TRBV6-5 to TRBJ1-2; D is uncertain. V lost 7 bases, J lost 5 bases, and 8 bases lay in between. CDR1 and CDR2 from the germline V gene are MNHEY and SVGAGI. The length of the CDR3 is 11 residues. CDR3 amino acids: CASTDGYGYTF. The CDR3 nucleotides are TGTGCCAGCACCGACGGATATGGCTACACCTTC.

CDR3 nucleotides: TGTGCCAGTAGTATGAGCGGGCACACAGATACGCAGTATTTT. It specifies CASSMSGHTDTQYF. The chain combines TRBV19 with TRBJ2-3; maybe TRBD2 (6 bases). With 3 bases removed from V and 2 bases from J, the gap between germline ends came to 9 bases. CDR1 and CDR2 from the germline V gene are LNHDA and SQIVND (reference sequence). The CDR3 runs 14 residues. Full variable domain (remainder filled in from reference TRBV19 and TRBJ2-3): DGGITQSPKYLFRKEGQNVTLSCEQNLNHDAMYWYRQDPGQGLRLIYYSQIVNDFQKGDIAEGYSVSREKKESFPLTVTSAQKNPTAFYLCASSMSGHTDTQYFGPGTRLTVL.

In its sample, this clone was seen many times. The CDR3: CASSSPLGQGASDTQYF. In DNA form, the CDR3 reads TGTGCCAGCAGTAGCCCCCTCGGACAGGGGGCTTCAGATACGCAGTATTTT. The chain is built from TRBV25-1 and TRBJ2-3; 11 bases are shared with TRBD1. With 5 bases clipped from V and 4 bases from J, the junction kept 11 bases outside the gene matches. The germline V gene encodes CDR1 MGHDK and CDR2 SYGVNS. The CDR3 extends over 17 amino acids. The full variable domain, completed using reference TRBV25-1 and TRBJ2-3, is EADIYQTPRYLVIGTGKKITLECSQTMGHDKMYWYQQDPGMELHLIHYSYGVNSTEKGDLSSESTVSRIRTEHFPLTLESARPSHTSQYLCASSSPLGQGASDTQYFGPGTRLTVL.

V is TRBV19 and J is TRBJ2-5; 10 positions match TRBD2. The V and J ends lost 4 bases and 5 bases, in that order; junction bases with no gene match: 4. Germline assignment: CDR1 LNHDA and CDR2 SQIVND (reference sequence). The CDR3 spans 14 residues. CDR3 sequence: CASSKREGRETQYF. CDR3 nucleotides: TGTGCCAGTAGTAAGCGGGAGGGCAGGGAGACCCAGTACTTC.

The chain is built from TRBV7-8 and TRBJ1-4; D is unclear. Germline loops: CDR1 SGHVS, CDR2 FQNEAQ. The CDR3 covers 14 residues. Trimming took 3 bases from V and 4 from J, leaving 9 bases between them. The CDR3: CASSFRGNNEKLFF. In nucleotides, the CDR3 is TGTGCCAGCAGCTTCCGCGGGAATAATGAAAAACTGTTTTTT.

The rearrangement joins TRBV6-6 to TRBJ2-7; a possible D gene is TRBD2 (7 bases). Between the trimmed V and J ends, which lost 5 bases and 5 bases, there was a span of 13 bases. The germline V gene encodes CDR1 MNHNY and CDR2 SVGAGI (reference sequence). The CDR3 loop spans 13 amino acids. The CDR3 spells CASSPRGRDEQYF. CDR3 in DNA: TGTGCCAGCAGTCCGAGGGGGAGGGACGAGCAGTACTTC.

This clone was recorded a few times. V usage is TRBV28 and J usage is TRBJ1-1, with TRBD1 matching over 7 bases. This CDR3 comprises 15 residues. The V gene end was trimmed by 0 bases and the J gene end by 4 bases; junction bases not matched to a gene: 5. Germline-derived CDR1 and CDR2 are MDHEN and SYDVKM. The CDR3 loop reads CASSLWTGLGTEAFF. CDR3 nucleotide sequence: TGTGCCAGCAGTTTATGGACAGGGCTGGGCACTGAAGCTTTCTTT. Supplemented by reference TRBV28 and TRBJ1-1, the full variable domain reads DVKVTQSSRYLVKRTGEKVFLECVQDMDHENMFWYRQDPGLGLRLIYFSYDVKMKEKGDIPEGYSVSREKKERFSLILESASTNQTSMYLCASSLWTGLGTEAFFGQGTRLTVV.

This clone appeared a single time. The genes are TRBV28 and TRBJ1-5, with D perhaps TRBD1 (5 bases). V was cut by 2 bases and J by 5 bases, with 13 bases left in between. In germline, CDR1 is MDHEN, CDR2 SYDVKM. The CDR3 length is 15 residues. The CDR3 protein is CASSLTSGTDQPQHF. The CDR3, as DNA: TGTGCCAGCAGTTTAACTTCAGGGACGGATCAGCCCCAGCATTTT.

This clone has just one count. The chain carries TRBV7-2 and TRBJ2-4; 8 bases are shared with TRBD2. Losses at the gene ends were 5 bases for V and 8 bases for J; bases not matched to a gene: 8. The V gene's germline CDR1 is SGHTA and CDR2 FQGNSA. This CDR3 region has 14 residues. The CDR3 DNA reads TGTGCCAGCAGCAAGAAAAGCGGGAGCCACATTCAGTACTTC. Translation: CASSKKSGSHIQYF.

The chain joins TRBV19 to TRBJ2-5; TRBD1 matches at 7 bases. This CDR3 spans 15 amino acids. Germline-derived CDR1 and CDR2 are LNHDA and SQIVND (reference sequence). V was pared by 5 bases and J by 3 bases, with 9 bases of the junction left unmatched. CDR3 residues: CASSWTGEREETQYF. DNA of the CDR3: TGTGCCAGTAGTTGGACAGGAGAGAGGGAAGAGACCCAGTACTTC.